This T cell receptor (beta chain) was obtained from a study of shared clonotypes between healthy human individuals. The V gene lost 4 bases and the J gene lost 5 bases, with 9 bases spanning the gap. The CDR3 extends over 13 amino acids. Germline values: CDR1 SGHTA, CDR2 FQGTGA. The assay was carried out at the deep level. Genomic DNA of each subset was evenly split across several immunoSEQ plates. Assay: immunoSEQ multiplex PCR; the TCRdb copy retains only in-frame clones and omits some. The data show millions of clones, approximately 95% seen once. CD45RA-negative memory and CD45RA+ naive subsets were split from the CD4+ cells.

The chain uses TRBV7-3 and TRBJ2-1, with D unclear. Sequenced material: naive CD4+ T cells from PBMCs. Regarding subset: CD45RA+ positively selected. This TCR came from a man younger than 35 in good health. Some clones in this sample may be carry-over from other donors' samples. For the CDR3, the DNA is TGTGCCAGCAGCTCCGGACCCGACAATGAGCAGTTCTTC. As protein: CASSSGPDNEQFF.